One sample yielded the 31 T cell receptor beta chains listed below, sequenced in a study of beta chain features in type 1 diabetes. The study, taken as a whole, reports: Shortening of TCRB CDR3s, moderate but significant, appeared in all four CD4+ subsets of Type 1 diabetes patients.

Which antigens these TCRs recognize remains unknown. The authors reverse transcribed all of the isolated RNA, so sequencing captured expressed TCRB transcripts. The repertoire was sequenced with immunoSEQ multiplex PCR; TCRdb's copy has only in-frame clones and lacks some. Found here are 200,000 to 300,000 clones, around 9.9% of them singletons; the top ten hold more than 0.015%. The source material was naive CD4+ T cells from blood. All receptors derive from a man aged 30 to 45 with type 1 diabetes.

The CDR3 DNA reads TGTGCCAGCGGACAGGGGCGATACAATGAGCAGTTCTTC. It specifies CASGQGRYNEQFF. The J gene is TRBJ2-1, the V gene TRBV28; 9 nucleotides align to TRBD1. The CDR3 sequence is 13 residues long. The V gene end was trimmed by 8 bases and the J gene end by 4 bases; junction bases not matched to a gene: 3. Looked up from germline, CDR1 is MDHEN and CDR2 is SYDVKM.

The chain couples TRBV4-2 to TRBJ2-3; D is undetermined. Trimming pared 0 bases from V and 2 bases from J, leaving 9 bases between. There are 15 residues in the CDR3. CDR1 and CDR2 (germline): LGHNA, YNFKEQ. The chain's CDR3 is CASSQDYGFTDTQYF. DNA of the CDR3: TGTGCCAGCAGCCAAGATTACGGGTTCACAGATACGCAGTATTTT.

The chain's CDR3 is CASSRESSGNTIYF. The DNA of the CDR3 is TGTGCCAGCAGCCGAGAGTCCTCTGGAAACACCATATATTTT. This rearrangement joins TRBV6-6 to TRBJ1-3; D remains unclear. The CDR3 runs 14 residues. Trimming took off 6 bases at V and 0 bases at J, with 9 bases between the two ends. In germline, CDR1 is MNHNY, CDR2 SVGAGI (reference sequence).

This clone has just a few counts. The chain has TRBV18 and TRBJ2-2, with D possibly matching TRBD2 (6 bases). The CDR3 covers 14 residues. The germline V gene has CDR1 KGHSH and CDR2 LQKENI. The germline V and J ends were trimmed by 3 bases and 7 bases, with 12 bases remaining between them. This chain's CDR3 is CASSPRRESGELFF. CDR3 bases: TGTGCCAGCTCACCTAGGAGGGAGAGCGGGGAGCTGTTTTTT.

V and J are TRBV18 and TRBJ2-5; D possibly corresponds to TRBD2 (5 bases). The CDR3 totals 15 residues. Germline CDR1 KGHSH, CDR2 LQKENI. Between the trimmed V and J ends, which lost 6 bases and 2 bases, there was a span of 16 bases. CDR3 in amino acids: CASSPPGGSQETQYF. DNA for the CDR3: TGTGCCAGCTCTCCTCCCGGAGGCTCGCAAGAGACCCAGTACTTC.

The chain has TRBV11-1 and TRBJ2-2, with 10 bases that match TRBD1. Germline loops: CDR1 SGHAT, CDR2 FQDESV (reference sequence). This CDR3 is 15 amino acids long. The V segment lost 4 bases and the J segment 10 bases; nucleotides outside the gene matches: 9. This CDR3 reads CASSWRTGGSVELFF. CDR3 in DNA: TGTGCCAGCAGCTGGCGGACAGGGGGATCGGTGGAGCTGTTTTTT. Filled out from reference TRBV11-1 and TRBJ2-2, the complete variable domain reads EAEVAQSPRYKITEKSQAVAFWCDPISGHATLYWYRQILGQGPELLVQFQDESVVDDSQLPKDRFSAERLKGVDSTLKIQPAELGDSAMYLCASSWRTGGSVELFFGEGSRLTVL.

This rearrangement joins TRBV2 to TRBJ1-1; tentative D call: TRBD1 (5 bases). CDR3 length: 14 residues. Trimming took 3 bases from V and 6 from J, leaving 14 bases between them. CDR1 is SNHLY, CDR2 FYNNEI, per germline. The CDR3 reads CASSEHSLGAEAFF. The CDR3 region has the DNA TGTGCCAGCAGTGAGCACAGCTTAGGGGCTGAAGCTTTCTTT.

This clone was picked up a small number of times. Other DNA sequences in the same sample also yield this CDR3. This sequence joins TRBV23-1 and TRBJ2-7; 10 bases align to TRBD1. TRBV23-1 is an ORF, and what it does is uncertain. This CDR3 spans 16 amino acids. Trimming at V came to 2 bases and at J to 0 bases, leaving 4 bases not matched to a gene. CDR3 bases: TGCGCCAGCAGTCAACAGGGACAGGGGAGCTCCTACGAGCAGTACTTC. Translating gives CASSQQGQGSSYEQYF.

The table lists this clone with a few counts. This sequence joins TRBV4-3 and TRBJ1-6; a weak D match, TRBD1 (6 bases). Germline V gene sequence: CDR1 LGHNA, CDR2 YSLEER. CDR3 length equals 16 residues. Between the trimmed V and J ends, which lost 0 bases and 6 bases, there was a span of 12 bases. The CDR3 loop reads CASSQEPGGSNSPLHF. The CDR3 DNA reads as TGCGCCAGCAGCCAAGAACCGGGGGGCTCTAATTCACCCCTCCACTTT.

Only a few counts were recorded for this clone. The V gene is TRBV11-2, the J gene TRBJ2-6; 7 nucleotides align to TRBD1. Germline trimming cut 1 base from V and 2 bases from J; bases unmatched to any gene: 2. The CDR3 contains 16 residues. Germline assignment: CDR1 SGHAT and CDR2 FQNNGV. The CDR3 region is CASSLVGGAGANVLTF. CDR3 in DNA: TGTGCCAGCAGCTTAGTAGGGGGCGCTGGGGCCAACGTCCTGACTTTC.

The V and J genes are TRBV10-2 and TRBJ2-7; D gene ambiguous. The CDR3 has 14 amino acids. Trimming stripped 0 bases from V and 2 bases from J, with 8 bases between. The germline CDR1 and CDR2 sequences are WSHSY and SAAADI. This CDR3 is CASSESLAPYEQYF. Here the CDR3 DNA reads TGCGCCAGCAGTGAGTCGCTGGCCCCCTACGAGCAGTACTTC.

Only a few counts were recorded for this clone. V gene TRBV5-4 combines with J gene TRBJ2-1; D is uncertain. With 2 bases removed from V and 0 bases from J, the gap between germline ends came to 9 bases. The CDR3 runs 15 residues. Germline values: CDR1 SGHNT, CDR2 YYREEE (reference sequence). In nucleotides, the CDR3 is TGTGCCAGCAGCTTAGCAGGAAGCTCCTACAATGAGCAGTTCTTC. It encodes CASSLAGSSYNEQFF. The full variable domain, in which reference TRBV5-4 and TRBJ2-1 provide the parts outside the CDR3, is ETGVTQSPTHLIKTRGQQVTLRCSSQSGHNTVSWYQQALGQGPQFIFQYYREEENGRGNFPPRFSGLQFPNYSSELNVNALELDDSALYLCASSLAGSSYNEQFFGPGTRLTVL.

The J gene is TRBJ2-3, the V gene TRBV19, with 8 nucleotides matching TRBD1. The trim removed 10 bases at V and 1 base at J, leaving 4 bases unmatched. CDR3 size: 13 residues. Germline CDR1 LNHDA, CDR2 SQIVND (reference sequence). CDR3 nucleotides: TGTGCCATAGGACAGGGTGGCACAGATACGCAGTATTTT. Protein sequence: CAIGQGGTDTQYF.

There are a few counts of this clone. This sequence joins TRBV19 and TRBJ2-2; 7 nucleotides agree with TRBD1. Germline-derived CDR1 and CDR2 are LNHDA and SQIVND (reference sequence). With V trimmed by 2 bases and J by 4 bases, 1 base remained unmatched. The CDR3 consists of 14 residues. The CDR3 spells CASSIHRGTGELFF. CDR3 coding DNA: TGTGCCAGTAGTATACACAGGGGCACCGGGGAGCTGTTTTTT.

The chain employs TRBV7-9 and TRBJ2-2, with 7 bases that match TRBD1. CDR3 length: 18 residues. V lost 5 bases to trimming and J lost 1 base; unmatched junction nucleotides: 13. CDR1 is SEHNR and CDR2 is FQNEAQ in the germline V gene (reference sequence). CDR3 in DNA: TGTGCCAGCAGCCCGATGGGACCCGGGACAGTGAACACCGGGGAGCTGTTTTTT. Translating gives CASSPMGPGTVNTGELFF.

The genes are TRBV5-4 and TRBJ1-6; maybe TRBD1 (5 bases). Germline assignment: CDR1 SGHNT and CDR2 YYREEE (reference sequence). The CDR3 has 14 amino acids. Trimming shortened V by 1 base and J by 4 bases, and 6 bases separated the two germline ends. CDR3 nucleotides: TGTGCCAGCAGCTTGAGGGGTTATAATTCACCCCTCCACTTT. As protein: CASSLRGYNSPLHF.

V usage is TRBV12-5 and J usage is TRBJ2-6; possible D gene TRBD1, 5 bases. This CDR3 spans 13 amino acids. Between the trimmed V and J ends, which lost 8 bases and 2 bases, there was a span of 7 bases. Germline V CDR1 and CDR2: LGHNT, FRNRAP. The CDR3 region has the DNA TGTGCTAGTTCCAGGGCTGGGGCCAACGTCCTGACTTTC. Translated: CASSRAGANVLTF.

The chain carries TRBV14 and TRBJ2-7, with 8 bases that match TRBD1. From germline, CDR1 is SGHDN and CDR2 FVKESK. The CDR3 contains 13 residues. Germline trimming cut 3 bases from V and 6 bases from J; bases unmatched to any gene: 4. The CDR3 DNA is TGTGCCAGCAGCCAGCAGGGGGCCGGCGAGCAGTACTTC. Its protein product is CASSQQGAGEQYF.

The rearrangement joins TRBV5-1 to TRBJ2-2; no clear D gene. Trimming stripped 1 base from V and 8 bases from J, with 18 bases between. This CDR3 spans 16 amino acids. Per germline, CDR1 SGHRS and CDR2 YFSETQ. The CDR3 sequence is CASSLTSVRIQGELFF. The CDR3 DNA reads TGCGCCAGCAGCTTGACCTCCGTTCGAATTCAGGGGGAGCTGTTTTTT.

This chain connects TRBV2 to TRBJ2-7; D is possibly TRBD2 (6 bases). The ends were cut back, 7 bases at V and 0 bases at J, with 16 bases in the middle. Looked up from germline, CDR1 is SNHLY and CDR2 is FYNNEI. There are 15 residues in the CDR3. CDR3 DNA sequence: TGTGCCAGCACGAGGGAGGCCTCTGACTCCTACGAGCAGTACTTC. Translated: CASTREASDSYEQYF.

The CDR3 is CASSYRNYEQYF. Here the CDR3 DNA reads TGTGCCAGCAGTTACAGAAATTACGAGCAGTACTTC. The chain combines TRBV28 with TRBJ2-7; D is unclear. The length of the CDR3 is 12 residues. Germline CDR1 reads MDHEN; CDR2 reads SYDVKM. The ends were cut back, 4 bases at V and 4 bases at J, with 8 bases in the middle.

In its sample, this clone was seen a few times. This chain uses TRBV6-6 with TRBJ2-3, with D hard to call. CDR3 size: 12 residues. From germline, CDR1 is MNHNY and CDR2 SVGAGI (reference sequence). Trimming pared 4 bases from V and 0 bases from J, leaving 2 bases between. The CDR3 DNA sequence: TGTGCCAGCAGTTCGAGCACAGATACGCAGTATTTT. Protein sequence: CASSSSTDTQYF.

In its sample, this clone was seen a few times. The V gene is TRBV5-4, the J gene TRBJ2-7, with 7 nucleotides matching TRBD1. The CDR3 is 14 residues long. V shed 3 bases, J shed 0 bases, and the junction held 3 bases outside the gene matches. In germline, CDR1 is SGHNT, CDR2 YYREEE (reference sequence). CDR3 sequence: CASSYGQASYEQYF. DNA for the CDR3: TGTGCCAGCAGCTACGGACAGGCCTCCTACGAGCAGTACTTC.

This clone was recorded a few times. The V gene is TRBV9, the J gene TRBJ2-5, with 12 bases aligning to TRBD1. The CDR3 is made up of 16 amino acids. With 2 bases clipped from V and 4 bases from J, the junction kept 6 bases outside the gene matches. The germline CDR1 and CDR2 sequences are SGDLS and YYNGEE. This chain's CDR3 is CASSVMGQGAGETQYF. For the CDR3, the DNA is TGTGCCAGCAGCGTTATGGGACAGGGGGCGGGAGAGACCCAGTACTTC. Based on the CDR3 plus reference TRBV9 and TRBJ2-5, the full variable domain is DSGVTQTPKHLITATGQRVTLRCSPRSGDLSVYWYQQSLDQGLQFLIQYYNGEERAKGNILERFSAQQFPDLHSELNLSSLELGDSALYFCASSVMGQGAGETQYFGPGTRLLVL.

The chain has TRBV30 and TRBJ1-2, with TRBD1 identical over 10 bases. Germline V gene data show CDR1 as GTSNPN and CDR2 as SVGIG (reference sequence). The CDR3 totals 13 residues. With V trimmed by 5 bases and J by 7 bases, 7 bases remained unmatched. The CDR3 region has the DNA TGTGCCTGGGGCCGACAGGGGGCACGTGGCTACACCTTC. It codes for CAWGRQGARGYTF.

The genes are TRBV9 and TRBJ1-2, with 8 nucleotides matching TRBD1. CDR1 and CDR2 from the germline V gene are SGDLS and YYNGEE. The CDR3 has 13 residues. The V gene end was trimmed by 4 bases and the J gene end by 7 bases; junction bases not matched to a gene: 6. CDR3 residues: CASSYTQGAGYTF. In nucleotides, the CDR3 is TGTGCCAGCAGCTACACCCAGGGGGCTGGCTACACCTTC.

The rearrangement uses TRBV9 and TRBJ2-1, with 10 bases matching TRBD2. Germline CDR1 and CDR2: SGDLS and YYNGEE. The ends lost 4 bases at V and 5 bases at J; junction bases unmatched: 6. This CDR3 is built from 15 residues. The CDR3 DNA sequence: TGTGCCAGCAGCCCCGGGAGCGGGGGGGACAATGAGCAGTTCTTC. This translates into CASSPGSGGDNEQFF.

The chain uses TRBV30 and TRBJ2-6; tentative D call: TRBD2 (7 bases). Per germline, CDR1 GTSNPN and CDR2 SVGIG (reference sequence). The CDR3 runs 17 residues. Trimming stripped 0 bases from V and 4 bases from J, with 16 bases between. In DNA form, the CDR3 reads TGTGCCTGGAGTGTTTATGGTCGGGGGGCGGGGGCCAACGTCCTGACTTTC. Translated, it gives CAWSVYGRGAGANVLTF.

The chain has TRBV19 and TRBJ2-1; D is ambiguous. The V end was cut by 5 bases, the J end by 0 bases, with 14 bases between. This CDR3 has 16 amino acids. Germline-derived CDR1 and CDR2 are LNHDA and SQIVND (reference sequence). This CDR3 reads CASSSRHSSSYNEQFF. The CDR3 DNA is TGTGCCAGTAGTTCGAGACATTCCTCCTCCTACAATGAGCAGTTCTTC.

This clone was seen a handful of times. CDR3: CASSVPGTLSYEQYF. In DNA form, the CDR3 reads TGTGCCAGCAGCGTACCCGGGACTCTTTCCTACGAGCAGTACTTC. The chain recombines TRBV11-2 with TRBJ2-7; possible D gene TRBD2, 6 bases. This CDR3 region has 15 residues. Trimming pared 5 bases from V and 1 base from J, leaving 15 bases between. CDR1 SGHAT and CDR2 FQNNGV come from the germline V gene.

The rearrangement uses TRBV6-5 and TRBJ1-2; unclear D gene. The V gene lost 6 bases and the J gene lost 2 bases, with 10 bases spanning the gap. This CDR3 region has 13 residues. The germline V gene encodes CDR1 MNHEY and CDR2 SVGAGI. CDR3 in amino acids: CASRIRENYGYTF. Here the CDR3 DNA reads TGTGCCAGCAGAATCCGGGAGAACTATGGCTACACCTTC.